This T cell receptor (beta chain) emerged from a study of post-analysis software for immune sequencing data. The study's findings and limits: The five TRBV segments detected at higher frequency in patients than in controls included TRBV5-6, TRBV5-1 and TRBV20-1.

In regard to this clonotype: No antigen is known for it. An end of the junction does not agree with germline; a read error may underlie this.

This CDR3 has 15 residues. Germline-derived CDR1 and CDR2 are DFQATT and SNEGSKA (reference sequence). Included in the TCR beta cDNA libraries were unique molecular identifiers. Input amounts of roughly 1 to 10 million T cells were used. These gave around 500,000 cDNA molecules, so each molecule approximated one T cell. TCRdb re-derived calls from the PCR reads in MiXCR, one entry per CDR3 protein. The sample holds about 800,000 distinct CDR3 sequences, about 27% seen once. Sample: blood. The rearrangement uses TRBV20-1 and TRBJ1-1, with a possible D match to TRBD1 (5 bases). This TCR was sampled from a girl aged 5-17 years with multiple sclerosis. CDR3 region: CSASRRDRLNTGAFF. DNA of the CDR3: TGCAGTGCTAGTCGCCGGGACCGATTGAACACTGGAGCTTTCTTT.